A single sample gave rise to the 4 T cell receptor beta chains below, sequenced in a study of molecular identifiers for immune sequencing clone quantification. TCRdb re-called the PCR reads through MiXCR, storing one row per CDR3 protein. In the table there are 300,000 to 400,000 distinct CDR3 sequences, roughly a fifth of which are singletons. The sample comprised naive CD8+ T cells from blood, with Jurkat cell RNA spiked in. Subset meaning: FACS-sorted CD8+CD4-CCR7+CD45RA+ naive T cells. These receptors all stem from a human donor in good health. Some libraries in this study had Jurkat cell RNA spiked in.

This clonotype appeared many times. The gene calls are TRBV29-1 and TRBJ1-1; D call uncertain. This CDR3 contains 10 residues. Germline CDR1 reads SQVTM; CDR2 reads ANQGSEA. The V end was cut by 7 bases, the J end by 2 bases, with 5 bases between. DNA of the CDR3: TGCAGCGCTGCCAACACTGAAGCTTTCTTT. Residues: CSAANTEAFF.

In this sample, this clonotype turned up many times. The chain joins TRBV20-1 to TRBJ2-7, with D unresolved. Per germline, CDR1 DFQATT and CDR2 SNEGSKA (reference sequence). The CDR3 runs to 15 residues. Trimming pared 0 bases from V and 0 bases from J, leaving 12 bases between. The CDR3 DNA reads TGCAGTGCTAGAGAATTGCAGCCCTACTCCTACGAGCAGTACTTC. It translates to CSARELQPYSYEQYF.

This clonotype was detected many times. This chain joins TRBV29-1 and TRBJ1-1; D might be TRBD1 (5 bases). This CDR3 region has 14 residues. Trimming shortened V by 4 bases and J by 3 bases, and 15 bases separated the two germline ends. CDR1 SQVTM and CDR2 ANQGSEA come from the germline V gene. The DNA for the CDR3 is TGCAGCGTTGCGGGGGGGTATACGGACACTGAAGCTTTCTTT. Protein: CSVAGGYTDTEAFF.

The V call is TRBV9, the J call TRBJ2-2, with 14 bases lining up with TRBD2. Germline loops: CDR1 SGDLS, CDR2 YYNGEE. The CDR3 is 17 residues long. Trimming at V came to 3 bases and at J to 1 base, leaving 2 bases not matched to a gene. The CDR3 region has the DNA TGTGCCAGCAGCGGACTAGCGGGGGGGCAGAACACCGGGGAGCTGTTTTTT. It encodes CASSGLAGGQNTGELFF. The whole variable domain, remainder taken from reference TRBV9 and TRBJ2-2, is DSGVTQTPKHLITATGQRVTLRCSPRSGDLSVYWYQQSLDQGLQFLIQYYNGEERAKGNILERFSAQQFPDLHSELNLSSLELGDSALYFCASSGLAGGQNTGELFFGEGSRLTVL.